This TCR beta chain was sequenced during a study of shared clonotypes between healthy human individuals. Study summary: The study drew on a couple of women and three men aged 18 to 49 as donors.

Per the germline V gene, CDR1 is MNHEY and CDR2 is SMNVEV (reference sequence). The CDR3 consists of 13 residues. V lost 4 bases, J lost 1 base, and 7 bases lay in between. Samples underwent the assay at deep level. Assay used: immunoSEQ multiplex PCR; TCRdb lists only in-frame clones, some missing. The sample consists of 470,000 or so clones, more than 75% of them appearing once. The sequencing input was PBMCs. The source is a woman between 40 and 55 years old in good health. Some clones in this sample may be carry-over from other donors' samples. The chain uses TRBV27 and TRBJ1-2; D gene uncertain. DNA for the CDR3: TGTGCCAGCAGTTCCCACTATAACTATGGCTACACCTTC. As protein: CASSSHYNYGYTF.